Shown below are 8 T cell receptor beta chains from a single sample sequenced in a study of cytomegalovirus exposure and HLA in healthy donors. The PCR ran on 60 Vbeta and 13 Jbeta primers. Data came from immunoSEQ multiplex PCR; TCRdb stores just in-frame clones and leaves some out. This sample carries 65,000 to 70,000 clones, approximately 92% of them seen once, and the ten largest clones take 9% to 14%. Sequencing was carried out using PBMCs. The receptors come from a woman in her 30s in good health and CMV-seropositive.

This chain links TRBV19 with TRBJ1-1, with a weak D call TRBD1 (5 bases). This CDR3 region has 14 residues. Germline CDR1 LNHDA, CDR2 SQIVND (reference sequence). Trimming took 6 bases from V and 7 from J, leaving 18 bases between them. For the CDR3, the DNA is TGTGCCAGTAGCTCCTGGACAAAAGTGGGTGAAGCTTTCTTT. Its protein is CASSSWTKVGEAFF.

This rearrangement joins TRBV29-1 to TRBJ1-1; a weak D match, TRBD1 (6 bases). This CDR3 has 14 residues. Germline V gene lookup returns CDR1 SQVTM and CDR2 ANQGSEA. Trimming removed 4 bases at V and 0 bases at J, with 12 bases between. The CDR3 DNA reads as TGCAGCGTTGTTGGACAGCACATGAACACTGAAGCTTTCTTT. Protein sequence: CSVVGQHMNTEAFF.

The table lists this clone with a count of one. CDR3 nucleotide sequence: TGTGCCAGCAGTTTATCGGCAGTGCCCTACGAGCAGTACTTC. Its protein is CASSLSAVPYEQYF. The rearrangement uses TRBV27 and TRBJ2-7, with D uncertain. CDR1 is MNHEY, CDR2 SMNVEV, per germline (reference sequence). The CDR3 sequence is 14 residues long. The V and J ends lost 0 bases and 2 bases respectively, with 8 bases between them.

The genes are TRBV25-1 and TRBJ2-3; TRBD2 is a possible D gene (7 bases). This CDR3 has 15 amino acids. The germline V and J ends were trimmed by 5 bases and 4 bases, with 16 bases remaining between them. CDR1 is MGHDK and CDR2 is SYGVNS in the germline V gene. The chain's CDR3 is CASSRLQGGADTQYF. DNA of the CDR3: TGTGCCAGCAGTCGTTTACAGGGAGGGGCAGATACGCAGTATTTT.

The J gene is TRBJ1-4, the V gene TRBV9; perhaps TRBD1 as D (6 bases). Trimming removed 0 bases from V and 7 bases from J, with 16 bases in between. Germline V gene sequence: CDR1 SGDLS, CDR2 YYNGEE. This CDR3 comprises 16 residues. As DNA, the CDR3 is TGTGCCAGCAGCGTAGGGTCGGGGGGCCGGATTGAAAAACTGTTTTTT. It encodes CASSVGSGGRIEKLFF.

The chain joins TRBV10-3 to TRBJ2-7; D not certain. The germline CDR1 and CDR2 sequences are ENHRY and SYGVKD. The germline V and J ends were trimmed by 5 bases and 4 bases, with 9 bases remaining between them. The CDR3 spans 12 residues. The CDR3 region is CAISLTEYEQYF. The DNA of the CDR3 is TGTGCCATCAGTTTAACAGAATACGAGCAGTACTTC.

This rearrangement joins TRBV6-6 to TRBJ1-1, with D unclear. The germline V gene encodes CDR1 MNHNY and CDR2 SVGAGI (reference sequence). The CDR3 length is 13 residues. Between the trimmed V and J ends, which lost 2 bases and 7 bases, there was a span of 11 bases. DNA for the CDR3: TGTGCCAGCAGTTACAGCTGGTCCCTTGAAGCTTTCTTT. Amino acids: CASSYSWSLEAFF.

V and J are TRBV6-6 and TRBJ2-1; perhaps TRBD2 as D (6 bases). The V end was cut by 5 bases, the J end by 5 bases, with 13 bases between. CDR3 length equals 14 residues. Per the germline V gene, CDR1 is MNHNY and CDR2 is SVGAGI (reference sequence). This CDR3 is CASSQRDFNNEQFF. In DNA form, the CDR3 reads TGTGCCAGCAGTCAGAGGGACTTTAACAATGAGCAGTTCTTC.